This T cell receptor (beta chain) was profiled in a study of T cells in Graves' hyperthyroidism and ophthalmopathy. Hyperthyroidism of Graves' type that showed no ophthalmopathy progression within 18 months was stable. Recently diagnosed hyperthyroidism of less than 2 months' duration affected patients aged 18 to 65. Authors of the study amplified TCR beta CDR3 regions from RNA transcripts. HTBI primers were employed in a first-round RT-PCR of the TCR CDR3. TCRdb reanalysed the multiplex PCR reads using MiXCR and keeps one entry per CDR3 protein. This sample has roughly 660,000 distinct CDR3 sequences, with 15% to 20% found just once. V was trimmed by 3 bases and J by 2 bases, leaving 10 bases between them. Per the germline V gene, CDR1 is MNHEY and CDR2 is SMNVEV (reference sequence). The CDR3 is 14 residues long.

The sample comprised blood. The sequence came from a man aged 50 or older with Graves' hyperthyroidism. The chain carries TRBV27 and TRBJ2-5; D remains unclear. The CDR3 nucleotides read TGTGCCAGCAGTTTCTCCCTAGAGCAAGAGACCCAGTACTTC. Protein: CASSFSLEQETQYF.